A single sample gave rise to the 21 T cell receptor beta chains below, sequenced in a study of blood T cell repertoires in COVID-19. The method was immunoSEQ multiplex PCR; TCRdb's version includes in-frame clones alone and lacks a portion of them. The sample consists of about 59,000 clones, roughly 87% of them appearing once. Sequenced: peripheral blood. Source of these receptors: a man aged 80 or over in a cohort sampled during active COVID-19.

This clone was counted once. The genes are TRBV6-6 and TRBJ1-1; D gene ambiguous. This CDR3 comprises 11 residues. CDR1 is MNHNY and CDR2 is SVGAGI in the germline V gene (reference sequence). V dropped 6 bases and J dropped 1 base, with 3 bases sitting between them. Here the CDR3 reads CASRQNTEAFF. The CDR3 DNA reads TGTGCCAGCAGACAGAACACTGAAGCTTTCTTT.

The J gene is TRBJ2-5, the V gene TRBV9, with a tentative D call TRBD2 (5 bases). The CDR3 length is 14 residues. Germline CDR1 is SGDLS and CDR2 is YYNGEE. The ends were cut back, 3 bases at V and 3 bases at J, with 12 bases in the middle. In DNA, the CDR3 is TGTGCCAGCAGCGCCAGCGGACGGAAAGAGACCCAGTACTTC. The encoded protein is CASSASGRKETQYF. The full variable domain, with the rest looked up from reference TRBV9 and TRBJ2-5, is DSGVTQTPKHLITATGQRVTLRCSPRSGDLSVYWYQQSLDQGLQFLIQYYNGEERAKGNILERFSAQQFPDLHSELNLSSLELGDSALYFCASSASGRKETQYFGPGTRLLVL.

This clone was seen a handful of times. The chain uses TRBV18 and TRBJ2-7, with TRBD2 matching over 9 bases. The germline V gene has CDR1 KGHSH and CDR2 LQKENI. V trimming: 1 base; J trimming: 2 bases; junction bases outside the gene matches: 6. The CDR3 consists of 16 residues. The CDR3 nucleotides are TGTGCCAGCTCACCACGCCCTAGCGGGGCGACCTACGAGCAGTACTTC. Translating it yields CASSPRPSGATYEQYF.

The rearrangement links TRBV7-8 to TRBJ1-1; a possible D gene is TRBD1 (5 bases). This CDR3 region has 15 residues. V lost 0 bases, J lost 1 base, and 9 bases lay in between. In germline, CDR1 is SGHVS, CDR2 FQNEAQ. For the CDR3, the DNA is TGTGCCAGCAGCTTAGCAGGGGTCGGGAACACTGAAGCTTTCTTT. Translating it yields CASSLAGVGNTEAFF. Variable domain in full (rest from reference TRBV7-8 and TRBJ1-1): GAGVSQSPRYKVAKRGQDVALRCDPISGHVSLFWYQQALGQGPEFLTYFQNEAQLDKSGLPSDRFFAERPEGSVSTLKIQRTQQEDSAVYLCASSLAGVGNTEAFFGQGTRLTVV.

The rearrangement links TRBV19 to TRBJ2-7; a possible D gene is TRBD2 (6 bases). This CDR3 region has 14 residues. With 5 bases removed from V and 1 base from J, the gap between germline ends came to 12 bases. Germline assignment: CDR1 LNHDA and CDR2 SQIVND (reference sequence). Here the CDR3 DNA reads TGTGCCAGTAGTCCCGGGACTGCTTCCTACGAGCAGTACTTC. It specifies CASSPGTASYEQYF. The full variable domain, completed using reference TRBV19 and TRBJ2-7, is DGGITQSPKYLFRKEGQNVTLSCEQNLNHDAMYWYRQDPGQGLRLIYYSQIVNDFQKGDIAEGYSVSREKKESFPLTVTSAQKNPTAFYLCASSPGTASYEQYFGPGTRLTVT.

The chain recombines TRBV4-1 with TRBJ2-1; a weak D match, TRBD2 (6 bases). The CDR3 loop spans 15 amino acids. Between the trimmed V and J ends, which lost 4 bases and 4 bases, there was a span of 14 bases. Germline V CDR1 and CDR2: MGHRA, YSYEKL. The CDR3: CASSLRDSHYNEQFF. CDR3 sequence (DNA): TGCGCCAGCAGCCTCCGGGACTCTCATTACAATGAGCAGTTCTTC.

This chain uses TRBV6-2 or TRBV6-3 with TRBJ2-7, with D perhaps matching TRBD2 (7 bases). V lost 5 bases and J 6 bases, leaving 11 bases between the germline ends. Looked up from germline, CDR1 is MNHEY and CDR2 is SVGEGT. CDR3 length: 12 amino acids. The CDR3 region has the DNA TGTGCCAGCAGTGGGGGGGGGCGCGAGCAGTACTTC. This encodes CASSGGGREQYF.

The genes are TRBV9 and TRBJ2-1; 13 bases are shared with TRBD2. The CDR3 is made up of 16 amino acids. The ends lost 3 bases at V and 8 bases at J; junction bases unmatched: 8. The germline V gene has CDR1 SGDLS and CDR2 YYNGEE. The DNA for the CDR3 is TGTGCCAGCAGCGGGGCGGGGACTAGCGGGAATTATGAGCAGTTCTTC. Translated, it gives CASSGAGTSGNYEQFF. Full variable domain (rest looked up from reference TRBV9 and TRBJ2-1): DSGVTQTPKHLITATGQRVTLRCSPRSGDLSVYWYQQSLDQGLQFLIQYYNGEERAKGNILERFSAQQFPDLHSELNLSSLELGDSALYFCASSGAGTSGNYEQFFGPGTRLTVL.

This chain joins TRBV9 and TRBJ2-7; D not resolved. Germline V gene sequence: CDR1 SGDLS, CDR2 YYNGEE. The CDR3 is 14 residues long. Trimming took off 3 bases at V and 0 bases at J, with 10 bases between the two ends. This CDR3 reads CASSAEAVSYEQYF. CDR3 coding DNA: TGTGCCAGCAGCGCCGAAGCCGTCTCCTACGAGCAGTACTTC.

The CDR3 spells CASSIRDRRSPLHF. CDR3 coding DNA: TGTGCCAGCAGTATAAGGGACAGGCGGTCACCCCTCCACTTT. The chain employs TRBV27 and TRBJ1-6; 8 positions agree with TRBD1. Unmatched junction bases numbered 7, after V lost 5 bases and J lost 10 bases. The CDR3 length is 14 residues. The germline V gene encodes CDR1 MNHEY and CDR2 SMNVEV (reference sequence).

The chain joins TRBV18 to TRBJ2-2, with 8 bases matching TRBD1. The germline V gene encodes CDR1 KGHSH and CDR2 LQKENI. The V gene end was trimmed by 3 bases and the J gene end by 0 bases; junction bases not matched to a gene: 3. CDR3 length: 16 amino acids. Here the CDR3 reads CASSPGQASNTGELFF. As DNA, the CDR3 is TGTGCCAGCTCACCGGGACAGGCCTCGAACACCGGGGAGCTGTTTTTT.

In its sample, this clone was seen once. The chain is built from TRBV30 and TRBJ2-1, with D possibly being TRBD1 (6 bases). V lost 0 bases and J 4 bases, leaving 10 bases between the germline ends. The CDR3 is made up of 14 amino acids. The germline V gene encodes CDR1 GTSNPN and CDR2 SVGIG (reference sequence). CDR3 DNA: TGTGCCTGGAGTGTGGGACAATCGTACAATGAGCAGTTCTTC. Translated: CAWSVGQSYNEQFF. Full variable domain (outside the CDR3, taken from reference TRBV30 and TRBJ2-1): SQTIHQWPATLVQPVGSPLSLECTVEGTSNPNLYWYRQAAGRGLQLLFYSVGIGQISSEVPQNLSASRPQDRQFILSSKKLLLSDSGFYLCAWSVGQSYNEQFFGPGTRLTVL.

The rearrangement uses TRBV7-8 and TRBJ2-5, with a possible D match to TRBD2 (5 bases). Germline V gene data show CDR1 as SGHVS and CDR2 as FQNEAQ. This CDR3 spans 15 amino acids. With 1 base removed from V and 5 bases from J, the gap between germline ends came to 14 bases. This chain's CDR3 is CASSLGTLAGETQYF. The CDR3 DNA reads TGTGCCAGCAGCTTAGGGACCCTAGCTGGGGAGACCCAGTACTTC.

J is TRBJ2-5 and V is TRBV5-1; 12 positions match TRBD1. Germline trimming cut 0 bases from V and 4 bases from J; bases unmatched to any gene: 4. This CDR3 region has 16 residues. Germline V gene lookup returns CDR1 SGHRS and CDR2 YFSETQ. The CDR3 sequence is CASSLGDRGRGETQYF. CDR3 DNA: TGCGCCAGCAGCTTGGGGGACAGGGGGCGAGGAGAGACCCAGTACTTC.

The CDR3 loop reads CASSVVGAGETQYF. The CDR3 region has the DNA TGTGCCAGCAGCGTTGTAGGGGCAGGAGAGACCCAGTACTTC. The rearrangement joins TRBV9 to TRBJ2-5, with a tentative D call TRBD1 (5 bases). Germline lookup yields CDR1 SGDLS and CDR2 YYNGEE. Trimming cost V 2 bases and J 4 bases, with 12 bases left between them. The CDR3 is made up of 14 amino acids.

The V and J genes are TRBV5-4 and TRBJ1-4; D not certain. The germline V gene has CDR1 SGHNT and CDR2 YYREEE (reference sequence). This CDR3 spans 13 amino acids. With 2 bases removed from V and 8 bases from J, the gap between germline ends came to 10 bases. CDR3 DNA: TGTGCCAGCAGCTTCTTCCCCGGGGAAAAACTGTTTTTT. Translated: CASSFFPGEKLFF.

V and J are TRBV29-1 and TRBJ2-3, with 10 bases identical to TRBD2. The junction had 4 bases not matched to a gene; V was cut back by 2 bases and J by 2 bases. The CDR3 length is 15 residues. From germline, CDR1 is SQVTM and CDR2 ANQGSEA. The CDR3 spells CSVEIAGGSTDTQYF. CDR3 nucleotides: TGCAGCGTTGAAATAGCGGGGGGTTCCACAGATACGCAGTATTTT.

J is TRBJ2-7 and V is TRBV7-9, with 9 positions matching TRBD1. The CDR3 contains 16 residues. V trimming: 5 bases; J trimming: 0 bases; junction bases outside the gene matches: 8. From germline, CDR1 is SEHNR and CDR2 FQNEAQ (reference sequence). As DNA, the CDR3 is TGTGCCAGCAGCAGACAGGGGGTCCTTTACTCCTACGAGCAGTACTTC. Its protein is CASSRQGVLYSYEQYF.

This clone turned up a few times. This chain joins TRBV6-5 and TRBJ1-4; 9 nucleotides match TRBD1. Per germline, CDR1 MNHEY and CDR2 SVGAGI. Trimming at V came to 6 bases and at J to 5 bases, leaving 7 bases not matched to a gene. There are 15 residues in the CDR3. The CDR3 protein is CASSSSGTGNEKLFF. In DNA, the CDR3 is TGTGCCAGCAGCTCCTCCGGGACAGGGAATGAAAAACTGTTTTTT.

The genes are TRBV3-1 (or the pseudogene TRBV3-2) and TRBJ1-1, with 9 bases identical to TRBD1. Germline values: CDR1 LGHDT, CDR2 YNNKEL (reference sequence). The CDR3 runs to 14 residues. The V segment lost 8 bases and the J segment 7 bases; nucleotides outside the gene matches: 11. The DNA for the CDR3 is TGTGCCAGCGTTGGGACAGGGCTGAACGGTGAAGCTTTCTTT. Its protein is CASVGTGLNGEAFF.

This clone was seen a single time. The rearrangement uses TRBV5-4 and TRBJ2-7; 7 bases align to TRBD2. The J segment lost 3 bases and the V segment lost 0 bases, leaving 3 bases of the junction unmatched. The CDR3 is 14 amino acids. Germline loops: CDR1 SGHNT, CDR2 YYREEE (reference sequence). Here the CDR3 reads CASSLGTSNYEQYF. The CDR3 DNA sequence: TGTGCCAGCAGCTTGGGGACTAGTAACTACGAGCAGTACTTC.